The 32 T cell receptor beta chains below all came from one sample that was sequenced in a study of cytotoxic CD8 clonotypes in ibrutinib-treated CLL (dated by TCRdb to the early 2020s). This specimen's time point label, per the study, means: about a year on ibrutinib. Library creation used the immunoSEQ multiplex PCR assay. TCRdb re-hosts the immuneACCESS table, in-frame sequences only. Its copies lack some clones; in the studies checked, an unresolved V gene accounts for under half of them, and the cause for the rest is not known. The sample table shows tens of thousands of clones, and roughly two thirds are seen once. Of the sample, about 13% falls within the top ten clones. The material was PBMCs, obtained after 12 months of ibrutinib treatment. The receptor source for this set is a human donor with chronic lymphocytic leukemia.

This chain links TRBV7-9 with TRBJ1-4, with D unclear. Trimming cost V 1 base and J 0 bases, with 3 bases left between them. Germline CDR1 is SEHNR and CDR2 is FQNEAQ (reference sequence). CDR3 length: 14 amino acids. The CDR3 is CASSLDATNEKLFF. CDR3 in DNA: TGTGCCAGCAGCTTAGACGCAACTAATGAAAAACTGTTTTTT. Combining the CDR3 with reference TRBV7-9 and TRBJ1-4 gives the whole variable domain DTGVSQNPRHKITKRGQNVTFRCDPISEHNRLYWYRQTLGQGPEFLTYFQNEAQLEKSRLLSDRFSAERPKGSFSTLEIQRTEQGDSAMYLCASSLDATNEKLFFGSGTQLSVL.

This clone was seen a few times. The chain's CDR3 is CASSLTGSLVNEQFF. DNA for the CDR3: TGTGCCAGCAGCCTGACAGGGTCCCTCGTAAATGAGCAGTTCTTC. V gene TRBV7-3 combines with J gene TRBJ2-1; 7 nucleotides line up with TRBD1. The CDR3 runs to 15 residues. With 5 bases clipped from V and 7 bases from J, the junction kept 11 bases outside the gene matches. The germline V gene encodes CDR1 SGHTA and CDR2 FQGTGA.

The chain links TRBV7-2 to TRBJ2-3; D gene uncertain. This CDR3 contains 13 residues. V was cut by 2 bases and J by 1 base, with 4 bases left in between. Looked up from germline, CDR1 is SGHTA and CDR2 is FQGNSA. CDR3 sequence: CASSLFRTDTQYF. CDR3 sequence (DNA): TGTGCCAGCAGCTTATTTCGCACAGATACGCAGTATTTT.

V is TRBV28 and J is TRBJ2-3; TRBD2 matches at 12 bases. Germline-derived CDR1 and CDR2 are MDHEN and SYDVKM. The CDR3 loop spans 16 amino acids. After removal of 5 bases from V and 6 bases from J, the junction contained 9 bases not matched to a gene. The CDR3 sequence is CASSPNGLAGPDTQYF. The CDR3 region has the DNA TGTGCCAGCAGTCCCAACGGACTAGCGGGACCCGATACGCAGTATTTT.

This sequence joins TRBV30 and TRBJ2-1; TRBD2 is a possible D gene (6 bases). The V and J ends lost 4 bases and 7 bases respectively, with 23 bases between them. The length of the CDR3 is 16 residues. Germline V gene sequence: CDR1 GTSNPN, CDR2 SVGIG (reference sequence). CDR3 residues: CAWTQMGRGQSNEQFF. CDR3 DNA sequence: TGTGCCTGGACCCAAATGGGGCGGGGCCAGAGTAATGAGCAGTTCTTC.

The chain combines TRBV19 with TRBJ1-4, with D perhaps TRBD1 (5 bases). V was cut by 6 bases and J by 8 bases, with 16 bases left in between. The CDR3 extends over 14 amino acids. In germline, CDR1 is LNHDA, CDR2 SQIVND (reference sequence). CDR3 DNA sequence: TGTGCCAGTAGGGTTACCGGGACTCTGGAAAAACTGTTTTTT. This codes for CASRVTGTLEKLFF. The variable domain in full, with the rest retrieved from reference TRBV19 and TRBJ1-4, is DGGITQSPKYLFRKEGQNVTLSCEQNLNHDAMYWYRQDPGQGLRLIYYSQIVNDFQKGDIAEGYSVSREKKESFPLTVTSAQKNPTAFYLCASRVTGTLEKLFFGSGTQLSVL.

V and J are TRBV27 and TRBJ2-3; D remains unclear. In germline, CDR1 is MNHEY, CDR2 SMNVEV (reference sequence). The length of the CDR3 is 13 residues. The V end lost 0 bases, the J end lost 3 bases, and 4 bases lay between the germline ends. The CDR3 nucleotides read TGTGCCAGCAGTTTATCGATTACAGATACGCAGTATTTT. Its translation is CASSLSITDTQYF.

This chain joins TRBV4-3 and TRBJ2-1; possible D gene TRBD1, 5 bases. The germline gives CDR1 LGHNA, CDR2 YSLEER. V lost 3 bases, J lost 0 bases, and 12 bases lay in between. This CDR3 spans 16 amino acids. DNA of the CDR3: TGCGCCAGCAGCCACGTAGGGGCGAGCTCCTACAATGAGCAGTTCTTC. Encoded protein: CASSHVGASSYNEQFF.

This CDR3 reads CASSLASGRYNEQFF. In nucleotides, the CDR3 is TGCGCCAGCAGCTTGGCCAGCGGGAGGTACAATGAGCAGTTCTTC. The chain links TRBV5-1 to TRBJ2-1; 9 nucleotides align to TRBD2. Germline values: CDR1 SGHRS, CDR2 YFSETQ. Trimming took 0 bases from V and 4 from J; bases not matched to a gene: 2. The CDR3 runs 15 residues. The variable domain in full, completed from reference TRBV5-1 and TRBJ2-1, reads KAGVTQTPRYLIKTRGQQVTLSCSPISGHRSVSWYQQTPGQGLQFLFEYFSETQRNKGNFPGRFSGRQFSNSRSEMNVSTLELGDSALYLCASSLASGRYNEQFFGPGTRLTVL.

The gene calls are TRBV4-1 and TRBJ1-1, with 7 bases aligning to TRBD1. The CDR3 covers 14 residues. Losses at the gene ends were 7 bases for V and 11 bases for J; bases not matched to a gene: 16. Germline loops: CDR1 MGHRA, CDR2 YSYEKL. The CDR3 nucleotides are TGCGCCAGCAAAGGTCAGGGGGTCGGGGTGGATGCTTTCTTT. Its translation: CASKGQGVGVDAFF.

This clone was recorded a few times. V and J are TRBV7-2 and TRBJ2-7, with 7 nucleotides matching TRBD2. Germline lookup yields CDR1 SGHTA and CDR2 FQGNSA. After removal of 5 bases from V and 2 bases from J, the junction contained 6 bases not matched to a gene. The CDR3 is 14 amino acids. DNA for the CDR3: TGTGCCAGCAGCCCGACTAGCTTTACCTACGAGCAGTACTTC. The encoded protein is CASSPTSFTYEQYF. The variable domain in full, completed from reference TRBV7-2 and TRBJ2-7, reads GAGVSQSPSNKVTEKGKDVELRCDPISGHTALYWYRQSLGQGLEFLIYFQGNSAPDKSGLPSDRFSAERTGGSVSTLTIQRTQQEDSAVYLCASSPTSFTYEQYFGPGTRLTVT.

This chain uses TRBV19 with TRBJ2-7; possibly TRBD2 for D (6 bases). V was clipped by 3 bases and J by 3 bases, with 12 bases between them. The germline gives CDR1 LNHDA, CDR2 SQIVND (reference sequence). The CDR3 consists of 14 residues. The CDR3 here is CASSMGRGYYEQYF. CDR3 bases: TGTGCCAGTAGTATGGGACGGGGGTACTACGAGCAGTACTTC.

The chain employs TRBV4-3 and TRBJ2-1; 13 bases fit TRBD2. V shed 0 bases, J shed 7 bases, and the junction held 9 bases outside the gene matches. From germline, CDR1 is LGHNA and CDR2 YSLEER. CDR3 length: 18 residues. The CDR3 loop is CASSQDHRTSGSLNEQFF. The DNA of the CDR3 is TGCGCCAGCAGCCAAGACCACCGGACTAGCGGGAGTCTAAATGAGCAGTTCTTC.

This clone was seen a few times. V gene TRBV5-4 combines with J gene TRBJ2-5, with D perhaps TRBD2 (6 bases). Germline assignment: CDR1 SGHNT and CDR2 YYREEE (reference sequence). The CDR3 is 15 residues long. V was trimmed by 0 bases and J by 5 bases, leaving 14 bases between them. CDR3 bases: TGTGCCAGCAGCTTGGGACTGCAAGGGAGGGAGACCCAGTACTTC. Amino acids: CASSLGLQGRETQYF.

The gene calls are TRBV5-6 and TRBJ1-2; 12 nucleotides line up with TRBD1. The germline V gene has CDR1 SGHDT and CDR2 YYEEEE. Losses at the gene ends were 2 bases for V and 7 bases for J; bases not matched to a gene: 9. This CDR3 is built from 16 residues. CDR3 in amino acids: CASSFPPGTGGRGYTF. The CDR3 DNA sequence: TGTGCCAGCAGCTTCCCCCCCGGGACAGGGGGCCGTGGCTACACCTTC.

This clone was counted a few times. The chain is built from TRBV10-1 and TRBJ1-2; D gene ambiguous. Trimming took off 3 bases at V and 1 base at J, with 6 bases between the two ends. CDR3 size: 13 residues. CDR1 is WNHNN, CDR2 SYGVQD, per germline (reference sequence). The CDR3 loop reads CASSDRINYGYTF. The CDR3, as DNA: TGCGCCAGCAGTGACAGGATTAACTATGGCTACACCTTC.

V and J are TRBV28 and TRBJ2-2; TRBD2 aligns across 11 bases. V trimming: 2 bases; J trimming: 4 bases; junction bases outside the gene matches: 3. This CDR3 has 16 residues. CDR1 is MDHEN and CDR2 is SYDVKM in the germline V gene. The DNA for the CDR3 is TGTGCCAGCAGTTTAGCCGGACTAGCGGGCACCGGGGAGCTGTTTTTT. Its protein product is CASSLAGLAGTGELFF. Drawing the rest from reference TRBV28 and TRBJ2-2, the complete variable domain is DVKVTQSSRYLVKRTGEKVFLECVQDMDHENMFWYRQDPGLGLRLIYFSYDVKMKEKGDIPEGYSVSREKKERFSLILESASTNQTSMYLCASSLAGLAGTGELFFGEGSRLTVL.

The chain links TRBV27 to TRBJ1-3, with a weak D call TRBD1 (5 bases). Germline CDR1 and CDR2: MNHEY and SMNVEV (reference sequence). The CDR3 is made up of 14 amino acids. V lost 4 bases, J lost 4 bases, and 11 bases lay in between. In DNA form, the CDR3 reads TGTGCCAGCAGTTGCCCTCCAGGGGGAAACACCATATATTTT. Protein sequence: CASSCPPGGNTIYF.

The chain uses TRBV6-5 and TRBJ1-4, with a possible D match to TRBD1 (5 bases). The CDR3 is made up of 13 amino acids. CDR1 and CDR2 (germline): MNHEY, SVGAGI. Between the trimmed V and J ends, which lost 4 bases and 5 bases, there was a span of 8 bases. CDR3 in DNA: TGTGCCAGCAGTTTCAACAGGAATGAAAAACTGTTTTTT. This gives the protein CASSFNRNEKLFF.

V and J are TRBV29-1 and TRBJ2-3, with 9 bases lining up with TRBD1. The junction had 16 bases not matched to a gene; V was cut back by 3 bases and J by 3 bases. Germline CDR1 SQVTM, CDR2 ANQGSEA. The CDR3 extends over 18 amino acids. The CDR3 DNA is TGCAGCGTTGATGGGACAGGGCTTCAATTAAGGAGTACAGATACGCAGTATTTT. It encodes CSVDGTGLQLRSTDTQYF.

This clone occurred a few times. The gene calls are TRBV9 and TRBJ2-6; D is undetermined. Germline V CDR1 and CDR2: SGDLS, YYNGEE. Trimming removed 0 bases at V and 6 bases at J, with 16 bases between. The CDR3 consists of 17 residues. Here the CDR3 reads CASSVARDLRLANVLTF. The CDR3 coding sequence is TGTGCCAGCAGCGTAGCTAGGGATCTTCGTTTGGCCAACGTCCTGACTTTC.

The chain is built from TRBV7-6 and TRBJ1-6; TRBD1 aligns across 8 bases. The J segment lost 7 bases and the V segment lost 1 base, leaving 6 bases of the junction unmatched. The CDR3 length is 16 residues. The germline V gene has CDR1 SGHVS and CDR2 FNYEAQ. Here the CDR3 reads CASSLGGQGKNSPLHF. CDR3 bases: TGTGCCAGCAGCTTAGGTGGACAGGGAAAAAATTCACCCCTCCACTTT.

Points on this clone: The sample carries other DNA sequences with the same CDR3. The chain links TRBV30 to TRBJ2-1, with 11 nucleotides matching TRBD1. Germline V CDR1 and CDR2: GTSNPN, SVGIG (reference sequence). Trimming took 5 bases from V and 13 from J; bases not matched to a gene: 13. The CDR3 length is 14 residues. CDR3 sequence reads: CAWGRGQGVPRQFF. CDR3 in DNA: TGTGCCTGGGGGAGGGGACAGGGGGTTCCCCGACAGTTCTTC.

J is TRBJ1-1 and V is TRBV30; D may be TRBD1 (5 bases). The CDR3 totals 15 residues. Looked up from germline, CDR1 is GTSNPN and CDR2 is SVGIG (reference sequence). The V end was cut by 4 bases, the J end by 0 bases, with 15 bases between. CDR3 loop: CAWTGSYPMNTEAFF. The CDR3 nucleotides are TGTGCCTGGACAGGGAGTTATCCCATGAACACTGAAGCTTTCTTT.

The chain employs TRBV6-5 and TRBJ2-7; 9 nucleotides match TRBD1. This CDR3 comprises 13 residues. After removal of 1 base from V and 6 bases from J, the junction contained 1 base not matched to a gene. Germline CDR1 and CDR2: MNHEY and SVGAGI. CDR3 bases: TGTGCCAGCAGTTACTGGACAGGGGCCGAGCAGTACTTC. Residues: CASSYWTGAEQYF.

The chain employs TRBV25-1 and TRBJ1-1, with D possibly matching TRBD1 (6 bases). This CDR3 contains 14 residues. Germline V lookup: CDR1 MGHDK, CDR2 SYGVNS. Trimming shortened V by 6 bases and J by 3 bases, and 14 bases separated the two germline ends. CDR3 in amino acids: CASRDRGGDTEAFF. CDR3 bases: TGTGCCAGCAGGGACAGAGGGGGTGACACTGAAGCTTTCTTT.

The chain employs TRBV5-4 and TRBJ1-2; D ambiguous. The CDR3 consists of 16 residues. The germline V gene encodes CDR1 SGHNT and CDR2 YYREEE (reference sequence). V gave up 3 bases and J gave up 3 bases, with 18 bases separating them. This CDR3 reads CASSSGVEALDYGYTF. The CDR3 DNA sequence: TGTGCCAGCAGCTCTGGGGTTGAGGCCCTAGACTATGGCTACACCTTC.

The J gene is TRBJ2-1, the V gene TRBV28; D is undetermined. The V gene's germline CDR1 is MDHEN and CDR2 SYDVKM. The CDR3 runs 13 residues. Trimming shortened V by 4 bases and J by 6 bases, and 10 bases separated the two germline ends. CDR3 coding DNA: TGTGCCAGCAGTTACCCCGTTGTCAATGAGCAGTTCTTC. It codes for CASSYPVVNEQFF.

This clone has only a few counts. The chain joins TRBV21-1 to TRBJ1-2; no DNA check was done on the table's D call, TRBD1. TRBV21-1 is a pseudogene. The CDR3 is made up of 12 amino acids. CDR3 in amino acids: CASSKGTDGYTF. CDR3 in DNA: TGTGCCAGCAGCAAAGGCACAGATGGCTACACCTTC.

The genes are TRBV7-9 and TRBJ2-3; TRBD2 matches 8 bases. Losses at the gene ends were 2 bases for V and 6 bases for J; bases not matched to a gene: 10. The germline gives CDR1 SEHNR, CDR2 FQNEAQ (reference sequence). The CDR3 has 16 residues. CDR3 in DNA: TGTGCCAGCAGCTTAAGGGGGACTAGAGCCCTCGATACGCAGTATTTT. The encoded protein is CASSLRGTRALDTQYF. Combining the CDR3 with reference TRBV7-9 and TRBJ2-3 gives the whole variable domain DTGVSQNPRHKITKRGQNVTFRCDPISEHNRLYWYRQTLGQGPEFLTYFQNEAQLEKSRLLSDRFSAERPKGSFSTLEIQRTEQGDSAMYLCASSLRGTRALDTQYFGPGTRLTVL.

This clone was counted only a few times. CDR3 residues: CASSQGVQVLNEKLFF. CDR3 bases: TGCGCCAGCAGCCAAGGCGTACAGGTTCTTAATGAAAAACTGTTTTTT. This chain uses TRBV4-1 with TRBJ1-4, with D maybe TRBD1 (5 bases). The CDR3 has 16 amino acids. Between the trimmed V and J ends, which lost 1 base and 4 bases, there was a span of 13 bases. Germline CDR1 and CDR2: MGHRA and YSYEKL.

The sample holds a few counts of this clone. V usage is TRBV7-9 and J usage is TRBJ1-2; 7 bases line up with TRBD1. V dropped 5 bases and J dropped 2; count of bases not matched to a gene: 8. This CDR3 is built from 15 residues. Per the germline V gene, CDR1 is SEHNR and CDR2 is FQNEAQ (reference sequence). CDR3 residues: CASSPGGWGNYGYTF. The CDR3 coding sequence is TGTGCCAGCAGCCCAGGGGGTTGGGGGAACTATGGCTACACCTTC.